This T cell receptor (beta chain) was found in a study of shared clonotypes between healthy human individuals (dated by TCRdb to the early 2020s). Some background on the complete study: Two women and a few men aged 18 to 49 years were included in the cohort. The study deeply sequenced blood TCR repertoires of about 5 healthy adults to estimate repertoire size and the extent of clonotype sharing between individuals. Libraries were prepared and TCR repertoires were sequenced by different laboratories using diverse techniques, in order to increase sequencing depth and limit assay-specific biases. Between about 0.85 and 8.9 billion PBMCs per donor were obtained by leukapheresis. For each donor, three plates each were used for CD4 naive and CD4 memory, two plates were used for CD8 naive, and one plate was used for CD8 memory.

Donors were healthy HIV-negative adults with no recently reported acute infections or vaccinations. Every donor was a Caucasian adult living in Nashville, Tennessee, USA. CD4+ T cells were enriched by magnetic negative selection; naive cells were then positively selected on CD45RA, and the negative fraction formed the memory subset. Blood was obtained by leukapheresis, after which PBMCs were separated by Ficoll-Histopaque density gradient centrifugation and cryopreserved in liquid nitrogen vapor phase. Analytical flow cytometry was used to check the purity and quantity of every magnetically sorted T cell population. From each sorted fraction, genomic DNA was isolated and quantified by UV absorbance on a Nanodrop 2000c. Between the V and J ends, shortened by 4 bases and 7 bases respectively, the junction contains 10 bases. From the cysteine up to the phenylalanine, the CDR3 has a length of 12 residues. Kept here is only the CDR3 DNA, which spans 36 bases and is read in frame from base 1. CDR1 SNHLY and CDR2 FYNNEI were looked up in the germline V gene.

Using the deep immunoSEQ assay, TCR CDR3 regions were amplified from genomic DNA by multiplex PCR. Genomic DNA extracted from each cell subset was distributed evenly over all wells of several immunoSEQ 96-well plates, and each plate served as one replicate. For sorted subsets, roughly 0.2 ug genomic DNA, equal to 30,000 or so T cell genomes, was loaded into each replicate PCR. The purified libraries were quantified using a Qubit 3.0 fluorometer, sized with a Bioanalyzer 2100, and then quantified again using the KAPA Library Quantification kit. Every immunoSEQ 96-well plate was sequenced on a separate single-read 150-cycle Illumina NextSeq 550 flow cell. In the authors' own workflow: Because the immunoSEQ output included only junctional sequences and no quality scores, the filtering could not be the same as the filtering used for full-length reads. Sequences were annotated with PyIR, a Python wrapper for IgBLAST v1.9, using IMGT germline references to assign V/J genes and CDR3. Reads were filtered out if the reads had weak V/J assignments (E-value above 1e-6), no CDR3, stop codons, out-of-frame junctions, or ambiguous translated residues. V3J clonotypes were defined as sequences sharing an identical inferred V gene, J gene, and CDR3 amino acid sequence. The percentage overlap between two repertoires was calculated by dividing the number of shared unique clonotypes by the size of the smaller repertoire. Repertoire richness was assessed with RTK rarefaction, the Chao1 estimator, and Recon v2.1 estimates of unobserved clonotypes. Generation probabilities were computed with OLGA for all TCRbeta clonotypes obtained by the gDNA method from a few donors. Here the immuneACCESS table is served through TCRdb, limited to in-frame sequences with V and J called. Missing clones are a known gap in these copies; in checked studies unresolved V genes cover under half, and the rest lacks a known reason. V, J and clone size are taken as reported in that table, and D and trimming were inferred from the DNA itself. This sample lists 640,000 or so clones; about 78% were detected once. The ten largest clones add up to under 2% of the sample.

In regard to this clone: There is no known antigen for this receptor. The input lacks base qualities; no much larger clone sits a single base away.

The paper as a whole reports these results and caveats: Incomplete sequencing was indicated by rarefaction of sorted-subset datasets, despite the large sequencing depth. Compared with non-shared clonotypes, the clonotypes found in all four sorted-subset donors had higher generation probabilities. Because the study included only a small number of donors, the genetic and exposure-history diversity represented was limited. Pairwise subsampling led to the expectation that sequencing depth would affect the degree of clonotype sharing among donors. Sampling was restricted to blood, and TCR repertoires in tissues likely differ from the TCR repertoires found in blood. Estimated clonotype richness was generally larger for naive than for memory subsets. About 5% of naive CD4, more than 3% of naive CD8, about 2.4% of memory CD4, and 0.4% of memory CD8 clonotypes were shared across a few donors.

The sequence joins TRBV2 to TRBJ1-1, with the D segment identity uncertain. The receptor was derived from a woman in her 30s in good health. The sequenced sample was memory CD4+ T cells sorted from blood. Interpreted using the paper, the cell subset or site label stands for: CD45RA-negative fraction. This receptor carries the CDR3 CASSGSTGEAFF. The bases are TGTGCCAGCAGTGGATCGACTGGTGAAGCTTTCTTT.